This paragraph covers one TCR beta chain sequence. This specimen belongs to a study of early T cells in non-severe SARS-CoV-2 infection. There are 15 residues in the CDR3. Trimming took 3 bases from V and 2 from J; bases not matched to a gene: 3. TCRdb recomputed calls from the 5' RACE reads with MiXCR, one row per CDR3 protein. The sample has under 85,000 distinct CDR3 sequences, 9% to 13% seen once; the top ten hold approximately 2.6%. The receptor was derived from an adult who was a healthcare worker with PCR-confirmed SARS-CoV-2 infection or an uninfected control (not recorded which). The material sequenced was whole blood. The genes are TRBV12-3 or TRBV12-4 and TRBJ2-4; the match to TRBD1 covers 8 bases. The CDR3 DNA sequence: TGTGCCAGCAGTTTCAGGGGGCTGTCCAAAAACATTCAGTACTTC. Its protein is CASSFRGLSKNIQYF.